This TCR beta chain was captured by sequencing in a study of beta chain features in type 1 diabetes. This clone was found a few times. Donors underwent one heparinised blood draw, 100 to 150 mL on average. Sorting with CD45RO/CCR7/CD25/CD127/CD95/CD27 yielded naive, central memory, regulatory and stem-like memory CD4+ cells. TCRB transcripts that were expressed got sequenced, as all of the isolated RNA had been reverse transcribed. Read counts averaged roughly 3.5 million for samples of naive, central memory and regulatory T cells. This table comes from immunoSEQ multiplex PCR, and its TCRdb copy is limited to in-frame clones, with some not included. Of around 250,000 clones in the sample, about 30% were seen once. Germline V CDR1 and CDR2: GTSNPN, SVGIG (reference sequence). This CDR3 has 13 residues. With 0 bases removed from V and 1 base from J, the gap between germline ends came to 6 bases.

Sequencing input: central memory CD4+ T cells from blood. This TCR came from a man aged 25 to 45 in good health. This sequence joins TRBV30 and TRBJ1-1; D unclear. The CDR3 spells CAWSVRANTEAFF. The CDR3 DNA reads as TGTGCCTGGAGTGTACGGGCGAACACTGAAGCTTTCTTT.